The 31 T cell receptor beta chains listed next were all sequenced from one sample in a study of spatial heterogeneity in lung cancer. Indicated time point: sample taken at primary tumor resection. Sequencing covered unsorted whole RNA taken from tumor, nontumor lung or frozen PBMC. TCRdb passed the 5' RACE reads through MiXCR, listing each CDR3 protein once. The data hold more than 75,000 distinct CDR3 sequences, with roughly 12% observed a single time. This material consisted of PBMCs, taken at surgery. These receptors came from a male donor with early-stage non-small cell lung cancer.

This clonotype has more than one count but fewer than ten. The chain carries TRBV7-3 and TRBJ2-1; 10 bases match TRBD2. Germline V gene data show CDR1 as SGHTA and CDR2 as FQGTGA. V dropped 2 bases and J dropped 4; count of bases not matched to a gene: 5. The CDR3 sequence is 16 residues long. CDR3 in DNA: TGTGCCAGCAGCTTATGGACTAGCGGTATGTACAATGAGCAGTTCTTC. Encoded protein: CASSLWTSGMYNEQFF.

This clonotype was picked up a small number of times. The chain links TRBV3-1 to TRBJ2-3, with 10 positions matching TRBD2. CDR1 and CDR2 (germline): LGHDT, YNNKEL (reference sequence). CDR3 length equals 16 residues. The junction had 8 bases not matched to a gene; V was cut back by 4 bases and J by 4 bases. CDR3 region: CASSLQPGLAPDTQYF. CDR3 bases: TGTGCCAGCAGCCTTCAGCCGGGACTAGCGCCAGATACGCAGTATTTT.

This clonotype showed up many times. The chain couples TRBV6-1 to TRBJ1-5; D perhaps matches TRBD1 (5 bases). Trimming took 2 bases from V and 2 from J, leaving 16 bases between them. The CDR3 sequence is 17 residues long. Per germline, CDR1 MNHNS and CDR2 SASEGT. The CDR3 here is CASSELAGQGGNQPQHF. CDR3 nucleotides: TGTGCCAGCAGTGAATTGGCGGGGCAGGGAGGCAATCAGCCCCAGCATTTT.

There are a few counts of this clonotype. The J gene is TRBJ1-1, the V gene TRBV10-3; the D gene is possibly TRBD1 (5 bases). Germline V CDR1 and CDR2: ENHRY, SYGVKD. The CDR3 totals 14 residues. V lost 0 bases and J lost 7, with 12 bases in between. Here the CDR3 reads CAISESRQGREAFF. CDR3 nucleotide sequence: TGTGCCATCAGTGAGTCTCGGCAGGGACGTGAAGCTTTCTTT.

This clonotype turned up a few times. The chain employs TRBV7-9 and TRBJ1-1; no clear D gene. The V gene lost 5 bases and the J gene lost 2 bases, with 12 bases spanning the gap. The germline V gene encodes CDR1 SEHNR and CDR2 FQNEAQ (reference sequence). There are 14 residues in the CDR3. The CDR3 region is CASSPIRVNTEAFF. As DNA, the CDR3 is TGTGCCAGCAGCCCGATCAGAGTTAACACTGAAGCTTTCTTT.

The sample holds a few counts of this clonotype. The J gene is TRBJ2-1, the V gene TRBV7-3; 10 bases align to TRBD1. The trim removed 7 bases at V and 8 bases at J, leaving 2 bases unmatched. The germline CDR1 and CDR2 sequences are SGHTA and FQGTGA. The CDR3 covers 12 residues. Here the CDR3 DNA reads TGTGCCAGCACCGGGACAGGGGATGAGCAGTTCTTC. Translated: CASTGTGDEQFF.

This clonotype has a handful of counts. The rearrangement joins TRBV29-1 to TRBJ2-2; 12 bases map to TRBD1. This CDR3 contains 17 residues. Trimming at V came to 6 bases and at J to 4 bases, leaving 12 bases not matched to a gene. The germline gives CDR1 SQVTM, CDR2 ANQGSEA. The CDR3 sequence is CSVGRSGTGGITGELFF. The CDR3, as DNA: TGCAGCGTGGGCCGATCCGGGACAGGGGGCATCACCGGGGAGCTGTTTTTT.

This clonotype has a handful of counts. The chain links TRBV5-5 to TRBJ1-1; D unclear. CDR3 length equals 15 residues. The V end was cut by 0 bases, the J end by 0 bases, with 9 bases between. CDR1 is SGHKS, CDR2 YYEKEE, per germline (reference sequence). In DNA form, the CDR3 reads TGTGCCAGCAGCTTGGTGGTCACCATGAACACTGAAGCTTTCTTT. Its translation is CASSLVVTMNTEAFF.

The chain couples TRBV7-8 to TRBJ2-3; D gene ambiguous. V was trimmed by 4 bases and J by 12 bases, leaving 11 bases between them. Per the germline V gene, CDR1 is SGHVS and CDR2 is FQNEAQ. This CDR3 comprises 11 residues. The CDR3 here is CASSSDNDQYF. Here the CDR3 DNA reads TGTGCCAGCAGCTCCGATAACGACCAGTATTTT.

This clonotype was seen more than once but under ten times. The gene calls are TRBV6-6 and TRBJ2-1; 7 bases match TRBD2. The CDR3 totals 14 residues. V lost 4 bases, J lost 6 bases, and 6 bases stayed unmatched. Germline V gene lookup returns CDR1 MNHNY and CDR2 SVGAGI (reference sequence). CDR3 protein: CASSWGGEGNEQFF. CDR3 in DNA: TGTGCCAGCAGTTGGGGAGGGGAAGGCAATGAGCAGTTCTTC.

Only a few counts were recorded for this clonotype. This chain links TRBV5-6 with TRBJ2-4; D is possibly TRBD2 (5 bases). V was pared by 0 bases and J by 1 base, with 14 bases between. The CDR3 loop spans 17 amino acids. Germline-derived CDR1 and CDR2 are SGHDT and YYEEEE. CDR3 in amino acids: CASSLALEARAKNIQYF. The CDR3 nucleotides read TGTGCCAGCAGCTTGGCCTTGGAGGCGAGGGCCAAAAACATTCAGTACTTC.

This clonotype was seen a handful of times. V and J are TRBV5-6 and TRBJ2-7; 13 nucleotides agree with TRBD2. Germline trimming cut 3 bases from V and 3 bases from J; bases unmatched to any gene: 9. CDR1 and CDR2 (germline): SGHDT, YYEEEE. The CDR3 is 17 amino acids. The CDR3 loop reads CASSSFGTSGVYYEQYF. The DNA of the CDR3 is TGTGCCAGCAGCTCCTTCGGGACTAGCGGGGTTTACTACGAGCAGTACTTC.

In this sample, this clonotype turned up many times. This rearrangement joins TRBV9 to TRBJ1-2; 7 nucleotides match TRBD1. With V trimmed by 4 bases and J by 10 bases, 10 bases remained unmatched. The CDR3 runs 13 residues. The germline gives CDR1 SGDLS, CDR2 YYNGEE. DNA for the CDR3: TGTGCCAGCAGCTACATAACAGGGGCTGACTACACCTTC. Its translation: CASSYITGADYTF.

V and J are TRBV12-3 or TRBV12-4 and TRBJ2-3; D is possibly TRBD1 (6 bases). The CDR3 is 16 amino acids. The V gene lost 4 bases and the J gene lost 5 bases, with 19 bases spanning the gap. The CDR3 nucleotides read TGTGCCAGCAGTTCTGATCAGGGGTTTAAGGTAGATACGCAGTATTTT. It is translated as CASSSDQGFKVDTQYF.

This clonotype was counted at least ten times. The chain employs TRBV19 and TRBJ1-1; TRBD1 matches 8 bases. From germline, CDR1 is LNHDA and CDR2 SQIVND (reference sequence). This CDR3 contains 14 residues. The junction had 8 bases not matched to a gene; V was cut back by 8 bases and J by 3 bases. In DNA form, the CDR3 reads TGTGCCAGTGTACGGACAGGGAGGCACACTGAAGCTTTCTTT. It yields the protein CASVRTGRHTEAFF.

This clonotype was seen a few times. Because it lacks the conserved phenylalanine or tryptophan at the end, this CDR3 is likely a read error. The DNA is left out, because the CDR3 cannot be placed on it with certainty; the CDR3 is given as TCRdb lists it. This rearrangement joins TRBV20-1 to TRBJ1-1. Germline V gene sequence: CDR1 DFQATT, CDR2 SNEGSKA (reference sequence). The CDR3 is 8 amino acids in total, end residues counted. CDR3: CSASGSPL.

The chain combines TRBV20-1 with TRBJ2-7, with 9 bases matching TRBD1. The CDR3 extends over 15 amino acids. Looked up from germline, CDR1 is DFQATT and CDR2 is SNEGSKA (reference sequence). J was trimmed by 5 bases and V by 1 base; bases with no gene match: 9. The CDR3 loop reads CSARAFTGGDDEQYF. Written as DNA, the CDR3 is TGCAGTGCTAGAGCTTTCACAGGGGGCGACGACGAGCAGTACTTC.

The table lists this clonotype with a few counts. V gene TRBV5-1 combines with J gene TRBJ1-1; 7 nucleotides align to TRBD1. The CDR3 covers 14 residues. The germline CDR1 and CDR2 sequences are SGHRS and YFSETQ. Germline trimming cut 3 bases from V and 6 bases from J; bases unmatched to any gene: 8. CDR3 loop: CASSWSRGSAEAFF. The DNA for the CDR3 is TGCGCCAGCAGCTGGTCCAGGGGGTCGGCTGAAGCTTTCTTT.

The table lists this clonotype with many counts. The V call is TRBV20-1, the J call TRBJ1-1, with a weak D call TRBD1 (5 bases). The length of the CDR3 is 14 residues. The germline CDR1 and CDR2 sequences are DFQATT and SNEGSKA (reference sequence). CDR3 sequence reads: CTPGTGPLNTEAFF. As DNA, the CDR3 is TGCACGCCGGGGACGGGCCCCCTGAACACTGAAGCTTTCTTT.

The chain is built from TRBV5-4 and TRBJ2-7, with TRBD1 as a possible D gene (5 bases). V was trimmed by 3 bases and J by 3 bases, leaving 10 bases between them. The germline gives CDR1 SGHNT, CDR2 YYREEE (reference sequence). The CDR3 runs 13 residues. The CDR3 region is CASSSDTGYEQYF. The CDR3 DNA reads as TGTGCCAGCAGCTCGGACACCGGCTACGAGCAGTACTTC.

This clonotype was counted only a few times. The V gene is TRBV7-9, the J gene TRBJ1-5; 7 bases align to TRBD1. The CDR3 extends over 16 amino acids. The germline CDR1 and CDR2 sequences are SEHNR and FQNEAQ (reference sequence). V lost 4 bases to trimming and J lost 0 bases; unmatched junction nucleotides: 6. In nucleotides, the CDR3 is TGTGCCAGCAGCTCCGGAAGGGGGCCTAGCAATCAGCCCCAGCATTTT. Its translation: CASSSGRGPSNQPQHF. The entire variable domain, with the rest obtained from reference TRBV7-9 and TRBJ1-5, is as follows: DTGVSQNPRHKITKRGQNVTFRCDPISEHNRLYWYRQTLGQGPEFLTYFQNEAQLEKSRLLSDRFSAERPKGSFSTLEIQRTEQGDSAMYLCASSSGRGPSNQPQHFGDGTRLSIL.

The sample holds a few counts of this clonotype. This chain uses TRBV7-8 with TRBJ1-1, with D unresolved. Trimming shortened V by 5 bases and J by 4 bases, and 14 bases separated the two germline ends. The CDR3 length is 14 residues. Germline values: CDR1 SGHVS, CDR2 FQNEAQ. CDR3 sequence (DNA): TGTGCCAGCAGCATCCGGAATTTTATCACTGAAGCTTTCTTT. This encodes CASSIRNFITEAFF.

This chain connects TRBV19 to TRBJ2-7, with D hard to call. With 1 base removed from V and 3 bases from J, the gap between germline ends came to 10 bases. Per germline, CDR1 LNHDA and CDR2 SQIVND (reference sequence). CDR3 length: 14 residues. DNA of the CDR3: TGTGCCAGTAGTATAGCCTCGTCCGGCTACGAGCAGTACTTC. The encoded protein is CASSIASSGYEQYF.

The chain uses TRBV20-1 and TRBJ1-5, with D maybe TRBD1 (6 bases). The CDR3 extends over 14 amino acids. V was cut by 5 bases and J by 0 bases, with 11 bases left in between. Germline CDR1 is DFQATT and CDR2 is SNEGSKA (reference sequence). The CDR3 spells CSAGGHYSNQPQHF. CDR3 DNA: TGCAGTGCTGGGGGACATTATAGCAATCAGCCCCAGCATTTT.

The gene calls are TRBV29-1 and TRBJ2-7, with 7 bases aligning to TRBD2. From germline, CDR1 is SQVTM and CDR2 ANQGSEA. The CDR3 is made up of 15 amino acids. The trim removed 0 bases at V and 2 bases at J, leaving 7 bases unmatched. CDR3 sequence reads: CSVEDQSGGPYEQYF. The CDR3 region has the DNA TGCAGCGTTGAAGATCAGTCGGGGGGACCCTACGAGCAGTACTTC.

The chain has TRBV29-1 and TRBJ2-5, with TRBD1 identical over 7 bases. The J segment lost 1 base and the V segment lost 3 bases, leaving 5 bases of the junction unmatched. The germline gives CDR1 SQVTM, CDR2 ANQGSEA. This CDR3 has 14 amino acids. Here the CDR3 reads CSVDTGVLQETQYF. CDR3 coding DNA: TGCAGCGTTGATACAGGGGTCCTCCAAGAGACCCAGTACTTC.

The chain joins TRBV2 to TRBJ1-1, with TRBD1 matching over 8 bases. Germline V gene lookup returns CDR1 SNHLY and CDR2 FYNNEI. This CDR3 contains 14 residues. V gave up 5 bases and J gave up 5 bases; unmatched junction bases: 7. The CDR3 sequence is CASSTWTGQTEAFF. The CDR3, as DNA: TGTGCCAGCAGTACCTGGACAGGGCAAACTGAAGCTTTCTTT.

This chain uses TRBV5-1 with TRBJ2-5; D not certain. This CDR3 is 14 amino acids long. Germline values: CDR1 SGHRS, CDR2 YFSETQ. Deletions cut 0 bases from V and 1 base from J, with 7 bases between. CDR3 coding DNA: TGCGCCAGCAGCTTGGTAGGCAGCCAAGAGACCCAGTACTTC. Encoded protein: CASSLVGSQETQYF.

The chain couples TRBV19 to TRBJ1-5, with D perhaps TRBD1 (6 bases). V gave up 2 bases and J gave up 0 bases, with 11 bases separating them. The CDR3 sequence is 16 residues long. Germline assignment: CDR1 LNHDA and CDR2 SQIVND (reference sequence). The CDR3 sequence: CASSITGGGSNQPQHF. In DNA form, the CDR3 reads TGTGCCAGTAGTATAACCGGGGGCGGTAGCAATCAGCCCCAGCATTTT.

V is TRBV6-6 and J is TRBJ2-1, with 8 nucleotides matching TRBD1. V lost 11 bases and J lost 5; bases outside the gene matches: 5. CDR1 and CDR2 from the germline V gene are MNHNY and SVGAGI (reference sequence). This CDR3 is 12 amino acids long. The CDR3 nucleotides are TGTGCCGGACAGGGATTAAACAATGAGCAGTTCTTC. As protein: CAGQGLNNEQFF.

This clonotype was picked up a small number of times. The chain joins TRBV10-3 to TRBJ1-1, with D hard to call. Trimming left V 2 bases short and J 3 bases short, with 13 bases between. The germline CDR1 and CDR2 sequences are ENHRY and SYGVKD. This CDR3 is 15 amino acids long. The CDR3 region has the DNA TGTGCCATCAGTGAGCCCCCGGCGATTGACACTGAAGCTTTCTTT. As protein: CAISEPPAIDTEAFF.